Presented here are 18 T cell receptor beta chains from one specimen sequenced in a study of blood T cell repertoires in COVID-19. The data were produced by immunoSEQ multiplex PCR, yet TCRdb's version contains in-frame clones alone and is incomplete. The sample has fewer than 60,000 clones, roughly 80% seen once; the top ten hold approximately 8.3%. Sequencing was carried out using peripheral blood. The source of these receptors is a man aged 60 to 75 with acute or convalescent COVID-19.

This clone occurred once. The chain is built from TRBV18 and TRBJ2-1; TRBD2 matches at 10 bases. The CDR3 loop spans 18 amino acids. J gave up 0 bases and V 1 base, and 6 bases lay outside the gene matches. Germline values: CDR1 KGHSH, CDR2 LQKENI. The CDR3 DNA follows: TGTGCCAGCTCACCACGTCTAGCGGGGGCCCGCTCCTACAATGAGCAGTTCTTC. Protein: CASSPRLAGARSYNEQFF. The full variable domain, in which reference TRBV18 and TRBJ2-1 provide the parts outside the CDR3, is NAGVMQNPRHLVRRRGQEARLRCSPMKGHSHVYWYRQLPEEGLKFMVYLQKENIIDESGMPKERFSAEFPKEGPSILRIQQVVRGDSAAYFCASSPRLAGARSYNEQFFGPGTRLTVL.

The rearrangement uses TRBV9 and TRBJ1-5; TRBD1 aligns across 8 bases. The germline V gene has CDR1 SGDLS and CDR2 YYNGEE. The CDR3 is 14 residues long. With V trimmed by 4 bases and J by 3 bases, 3 bases remained unmatched. The CDR3 is CASSQGANNQPQHF. The CDR3 DNA reads TGTGCCAGCAGCCAGGGGGCTAACAATCAGCCCCAGCATTTT.

This clone was counted between two and nine times. The V gene is TRBV12-3 or TRBV12-4, the J gene TRBJ2-1; 8 positions match TRBD1. CDR3 length: 12 residues. Trimming took 5 bases from V and 14 from J; bases not matched to a gene: 8. In DNA form, the CDR3 reads TGTGCCAGCAGTCCACTGCGACAGGGGAAGTTCTTC. Translation gives CASSPLRQGKFF.

The genes are TRBV7-8 and TRBJ2-7; TRBD2 agrees at 14 bases. CDR1 SGHVS and CDR2 FQNEAQ come from the germline V gene. The CDR3 loop spans 15 amino acids. V lost 5 bases and J lost 7; bases outside the gene matches: 7. In DNA form, the CDR3 reads TGTGCCAGCAGCGTTGGGACTAGCGGGGGTCGAGAGCAGTACTTC. It codes for CASSVGTSGGREQYF.

The chain recombines TRBV4-1 with TRBJ2-1, with TRBD2 matching 8 bases. The CDR3 contains 14 residues. Germline V gives CDR1 MGHRA, CDR2 YSYEKL. The V gene end was trimmed by 6 bases and the J gene end by 5 bases; junction bases not matched to a gene: 6. The CDR3 nucleotides read TGCGCCAGCAGGATCACGGGGGGGGACAATGAGCAGTTCTTC. Translation: CASRITGGDNEQFF.

The chain combines TRBV4-3 with TRBJ1-6; 9 nucleotides match TRBD1. CDR3 length: 15 residues. J lost 9 bases, V lost 5 bases, and 8 bases had no gene match. Germline V CDR1 and CDR2: LGHNA, YSLEER. This chain's CDR3 is CASSNGQGIVSPLHF. CDR3 bases: TGCGCCAGCAGCAACGGACAGGGGATCGTTTCACCCCTCCACTTT.

The CDR3 DNA reads as TGCAGTGCTGGGGGGGGGAACGAGCAGTACTTC. As protein: CSAGGGNEQYF. V is TRBV20-1 and J is TRBJ2-7; TRBD2 matches 7 bases. Germline lookup yields CDR1 DFQATT and CDR2 SNEGSKA (reference sequence). This CDR3 is 11 amino acids long. Trimming at V came to 5 bases and at J to 5 bases, leaving 3 bases not matched to a gene.

This chain uses TRBV29-1 with TRBJ1-2, with D hard to call. The CDR3 is made up of 12 amino acids. The germline V gene encodes CDR1 SQVTM and CDR2 ANQGSEA. CDR3 nucleotide sequence: TGCAGTACGGGAGGTTATAACTATGGCTACACCTTC. Its translation: CSTGGYNYGYTF.

V and J are TRBV27 and TRBJ2-1; 14 nucleotides match TRBD2. V was pared by 3 bases and J by 7 bases, with 5 bases of the junction left unmatched. Germline CDR1 is MNHEY and CDR2 is SMNVEV (reference sequence). The CDR3 has 16 residues. The CDR3 bases are TGTGCCAGCAGTTTGACTAGCGGGGGGGCGGGGAATGAGCAGTTCTTC. The encoded protein is CASSLTSGGAGNEQFF.

This clone was seen just once. CDR3: CASSPQLRGGDSPLHF. CDR3 coding DNA: TGTGCCAGCAGCCCTCAGCTGAGGGGCGGGGATTCACCCCTCCACTTT. V usage is TRBV7-2 and J usage is TRBJ1-6; D may be TRBD1 (5 bases). The CDR3 sequence is 16 residues long. Between the trimmed V and J ends, which lost 5 bases and 8 bases, there was a span of 19 bases. Germline V gene data show CDR1 as SGHTA and CDR2 as FQGNSA.

In this sample, this clone turned up once. This chain connects TRBV7-2 to TRBJ2-1; TRBD1 might be the D (5 bases). The CDR3 contains 13 residues. V dropped 2 bases and J dropped 7 bases, with 9 bases sitting between them. Germline V lookup: CDR1 SGHTA, CDR2 FQGNSA. CDR3 sequence (DNA): TGTGCCAGCAGCTTAAACAGGTTGAATGAGCAGTTCTTC. This translates into CASSLNRLNEQFF. The entire variable domain, with the rest obtained from reference TRBV7-2 and TRBJ2-1, is as follows: GAGVSQSPSNKVTEKGKDVELRCDPISGHTALYWYRQSLGQGLEFLIYFQGNSAPDKSGLPSDRFSAERTGGSVSTLTIQRTQQEDSAVYLCASSLNRLNEQFFGPGTRLTVL.

The chain combines TRBV27 with TRBJ2-7; TRBD1 matches 8 bases. The trim removed 5 bases at V and 9 bases at J, leaving 9 bases unmatched. Germline assignment: CDR1 MNHEY and CDR2 SMNVEV (reference sequence). The CDR3 spans 13 residues. The CDR3 nucleotides are TGTGCCAGCAGTCCAGGACAGGGAGCAGTGCAGTACTTC. It translates to CASSPGQGAVQYF.

Only one count was recorded for this clone. The rearrangement links TRBV27 to TRBJ1-6; the match to TRBD1 covers 9 bases. The CDR3 is made up of 16 amino acids. Unmatched junction bases numbered 11, after V lost 8 bases and J lost 6 bases. Germline V lookup: CDR1 MNHEY, CDR2 SMNVEV (reference sequence). CDR3 loop: CASLPQYRGRNSPLHF. The CDR3 nucleotides are TGTGCCAGCCTCCCACAATACAGGGGGCGTAATTCACCCCTCCACTTT.

The chain couples TRBV4-1 to TRBJ1-2; maybe TRBD1 (6 bases). CDR3 length: 14 residues. The V end was cut by 4 bases, the J end by 4 bases, with 13 bases between. Germline CDR1 and CDR2: MGHRA and YSYEKL. The DNA of the CDR3 is TGCGCCAGCAGCCCCCAACAGGGATCCTATGGCTACACCTTC. Its translation: CASSPQQGSYGYTF.

This clone has only a few counts. V and J are TRBV9 and TRBJ1-4; TRBD1 matches at 9 bases. The CDR3 sequence is 16 residues long. V shed 4 bases, J shed 4 bases, and the junction held 8 bases outside the gene matches. Germline-derived CDR1 and CDR2 are SGDLS and YYNGEE. This CDR3 reads CASSPLGQGGNEKLFF. For the CDR3, the DNA is TGTGCCAGCAGCCCCCTGGGACAGGGAGGTAATGAAAAACTGTTTTTT.

The chain joins TRBV27 to TRBJ2-1, with 7 bases fitting TRBD1. This CDR3 contains 14 residues. Germline V lookup: CDR1 MNHEY, CDR2 SMNVEV (reference sequence). Unmatched junction bases numbered 3, after V lost 1 base and J lost 6 bases. The CDR3 sequence is CASSLWAGGNEQFF. The CDR3 nucleotides read TGTGCCAGCAGTTTATGGGCAGGGGGCAATGAGCAGTTCTTC.

The gene calls are TRBV9 and TRBJ2-1; D gene uncertain. CDR1 is SGDLS and CDR2 is YYNGEE in the germline V gene. This CDR3 comprises 15 residues. V lost 0 bases to trimming and J lost 9 bases, with 16 bases between them. Written as DNA, the CDR3 is TGTGCCAGCAGCGTAGAGATAATGAGAAGTGTTGAGCAGTTCTTC. This sequence encodes CASSVEIMRSVEQFF.

The chain recombines TRBV7-8 with TRBJ2-3, with a possible D match to TRBD1 (7 bases). Germline V CDR1 and CDR2: SGHVS, FQNEAQ. The CDR3 is made up of 15 amino acids. Trimming removed 5 bases from V and 4 bases from J, with 16 bases in between. CDR3 region: CASSPRRGDADTQYF. The CDR3 DNA is TGTGCCAGCAGCCCCCGCAGGGGGGACGCAGATACGCAGTATTTT.